This TCR beta chain was identified in a study of T cells in Graves' hyperthyroidism and ophthalmopathy. The germline V gene encodes CDR1 KGHSH and CDR2 LQKENI. Deletions cut 2 bases from V and 6 bases from J, with 10 bases between. The CDR3 is made up of 14 amino acids. Amplified TCR beta CDR3 regions derived from RNA transcripts. The TCR CDR3 first-round RT-PCR relied on the HTBI primer set. TCRdb reanalysed the multiplex PCR reads using MiXCR and keeps one entry per CDR3 protein. Among around 690,000 distinct CDR3 sequences listed, approximately 15% were seen once. Findings of the study overall: The model forecast ophthalmopathy, anticipating it by a median around 6.9 months before onset. Blood samples included most of the expanded thyroid clonotypes exceeding 0.001. Ophthalmopathy cases were set apart from stable hyperthyroidism by a 13 V-J model.

Patients having uncontrolled infection, another autoimmune disease, pregnancy or lactation were not included. This clonotype was detected many times. Its specificity is unknown. The V and J genes are TRBV18 and TRBJ1-4, with D possibly matching TRBD1 (6 bases). The source is a man aged 45-60 years with Graves' hyperthyroidism. The specimen was blood. The CDR3 loop reads CASSPTGMYEKLFF. The CDR3 coding sequence is TGTGCCAGCTCACCAACAGGGATGTATGAAAAACTGTTTTTT.